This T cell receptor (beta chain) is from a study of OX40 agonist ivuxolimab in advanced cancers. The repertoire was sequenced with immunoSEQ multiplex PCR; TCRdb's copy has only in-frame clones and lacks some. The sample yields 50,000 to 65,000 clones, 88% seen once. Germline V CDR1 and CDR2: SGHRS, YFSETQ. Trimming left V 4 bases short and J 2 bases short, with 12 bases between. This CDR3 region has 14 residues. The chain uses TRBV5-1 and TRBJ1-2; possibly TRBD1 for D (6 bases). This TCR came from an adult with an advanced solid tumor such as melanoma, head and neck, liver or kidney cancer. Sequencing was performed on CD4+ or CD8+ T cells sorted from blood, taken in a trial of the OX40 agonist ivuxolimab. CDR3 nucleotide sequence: TGCGCCAGCAGCCTTTCTACAGGGAACTATGGCTACACCTTC. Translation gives CASSLSTGNYGYTF.